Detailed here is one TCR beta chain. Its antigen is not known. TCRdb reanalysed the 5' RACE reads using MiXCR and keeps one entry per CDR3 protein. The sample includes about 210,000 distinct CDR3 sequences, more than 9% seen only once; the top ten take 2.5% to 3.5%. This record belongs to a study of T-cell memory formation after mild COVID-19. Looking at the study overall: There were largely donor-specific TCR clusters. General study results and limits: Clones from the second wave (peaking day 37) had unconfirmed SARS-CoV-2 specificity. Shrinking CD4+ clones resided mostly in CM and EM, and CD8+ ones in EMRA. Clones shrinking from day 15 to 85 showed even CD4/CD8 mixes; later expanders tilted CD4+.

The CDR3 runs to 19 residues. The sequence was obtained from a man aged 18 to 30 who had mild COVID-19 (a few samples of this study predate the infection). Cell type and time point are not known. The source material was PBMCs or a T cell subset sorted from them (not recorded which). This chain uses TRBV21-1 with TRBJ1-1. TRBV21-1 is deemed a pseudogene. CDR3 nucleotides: TGTGCCAGCCCCAAAGGGCGGTCGGTTGAACGAGGATGGAACACTGAAGCTTTCTTT. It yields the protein CASPKGRSVERGWNTEAFF.